The sequence of this TCR beta chain was determined in a study of graft-versus-host responses after intestinal transplantation. At the level of the study: Recipients across the board were started on anti-thymocyte globulin induction, then kept on tacrolimus and steroids for approximately three years. Study-wide results and limits: Recipient marrow showed GvH clones, some seen first in ileum or blood. HvG clone declines early post-transplant were associated with peak circulating GvH levels.

Turning to this clone: No antigen is known for it. This CDR3 is also generated by other DNA sequences in the sample.

Using immunoSEQ multiplex PCR, the repertoire was profiled, and TCRdb retains in-frame clones only, with some absent. The sample has approximately 100,000 clones; more than 85% are singletons. The length of the CDR3 is 16 residues. From germline, CDR1 is SEHNR and CDR2 FQNEAQ (reference sequence). After removal of 3 bases from V and 2 bases from J, the junction contained 2 bases not matched to a gene. This clonotype was sampled from a human donor who received an intestinal transplant. This sequence joins TRBV7-9 and TRBJ2-5, with 14 bases identical to TRBD2. This material consisted of unstimulated CD4+ T cells sorted from spleen or lymph node cells, taken before intestinal transplant. Here the CDR3 reads CASSFGLAGGQETQYF. Here the CDR3 DNA reads TGTGCCAGCAGCTTTGGACTAGCGGGGGGTCAAGAGACCCAGTACTTC.